The 12 T cell receptor beta chains below all came from one sample that was sequenced in a study of tissue T cells after allogeneic stem cell transplantation. Time point denoted: mouse harvest day 7 after allogeneic transplant. Tail vein injection delivered 10^7 T-cell-depleted bone marrow cells and 10^6 splenic CD5+ T cells. Assay: immunoSEQ multiplex PCR; the TCRdb copy retains only in-frame clones and omits some. The sample lists approximately 5,000 clones; around 48% were seen once. The sequenced material came from gut tissue. These receptors originate from a female BALB/c mouse given C57BL/6 T cells with graft-versus-host disease after an allogeneic hematopoietic cell transplant.

With respect to this clone: Gene labels here are mouse ones. With the read ending 1 residue before the CDR3 end, the germline J gene is used to fill in that end. The chain joins TRBV26 to TRBJ2-4; 10 nucleotides agree with TRBD2. The trim removed 2 bases at V and 4 bases at J, leaving 0 bases unmatched. CDR1 is KGHPV and CDR2 is FQNQEV in the germline V gene (reference sequence). The CDR3 is 14 amino acids. CDR3 region: CASSLTGGENTLYF. The part of the CDR3 DNA that was read is TGTGCCAGCAGTCTGACTGGGGGGGAAAACACCTTGTAC.

This clone was picked up a small number of times. Gene names denote mouse genes. The DNA ends 1 residue before the CDR3 does, and the rest of the CDR3 is filled in from the germline J gene. The chain employs TRBV23 and TRBJ2-3; the D segment call TRBD1 is taken from the table without a DNA check. The length of the CDR3 is 13 residues. Germline CDR1 KGHTA, CDR2 FQNQQP. Partial CDR3 DNA: TGCTCCAGCAGTCAATCAGGTGCAGAAACGCTGTAT. Encoded protein: CSSSQSGAETLY. The complete CDR3 protein is CSSSQSGAETLYF.

Details on this clone: The germline and genes are mouse ones. The CDR3 is cut off 1 residue early in the read; its end comes from the germline J gene. The rearrangement joins TRBV4 to TRBJ1-6, with 7 bases aligning to TRBD1. TRBJ1-6 is marked as an open reading frame, function uncertain. Germline V lookup: CDR1 LGHDT, CDR2 YNNKQL (reference sequence). V was pared by 5 bases and J by 0 bases, with 4 bases of the junction left unmatched. CDR3 length equals 16 residues. The CDR3 spells CASSPGTDSYNSPLYF. CDR3 DNA, as far as it was read: TGTGCCAGCAGCCCCGGGACAGATTCCTATAATTCGCCCCTCTAC.

Of note for this clone: Gene names refer to mouse genes. This chain's CDR3 is CASSPRLGGPYEQYF. The CDR3 bases that were read are TGTGCCAGCAGTCCAAGACTGGGGGGCCCCTATGAACAGTAC. This chain connects TRBV26 to TRBJ2-7; TRBD2 matches 10 bases. The missing CDR3 end, 1 residue past where the read stops, is filled in from the germline J gene. CDR3 length equals 15 residues. Trimming took 4 bases from V and 2 from J; bases not matched to a gene: 5. Per the germline V gene, CDR1 is KGHPV and CDR2 is FQNQEV (reference sequence). Supplemented by reference TRBV26 and TRBJ2-7, the full variable domain reads NSKVIQTPRYLVKGQGQKAKMRCIPEKGHPVVFWYQQNKNNEFKFLINFQNQEVLQQIDMTEKRFSAECPSNSPCSLEIQSSEAGDSALYLCASSPRLGGPYEQYFGPGTRLTVL.

This clone appeared a few times. The genes and germline here are from mouse. The read terminates 1 residue ahead of where the CDR3 ends, so the germline J gene completes it. This chain links TRBV15 with TRBJ2-1, with D possibly matching TRBD1 (6 bases). This CDR3 contains 14 residues. Trimming left V 10 bases short and J 1 base short, with 14 bases between. CDR1 is SGHND and CDR2 is FRSKSL in the germline V gene. This chain's CDR3 is CAILRGQNYAEQFF. The DNA read from the CDR3 is TGTGCCATCTTACGGGGACAAAACTATGCTGAGCAGTTC.

This clone has only a few counts. All gene names here are mouse names. The read ends 1 residue before the CDR3 terminus; that terminus is restored from the germline J gene. The rearrangement uses TRBV23 and TRBJ2-5. Germline V gene data show CDR1 as KGHTA and CDR2 as FQNQQP. The CDR3 loop spans 13 amino acids. CDR3 bases read: TGCTCCAGCAGTCCCTCGGGCCAAGACACCCAGTAC. Translation gives CSSSPSGQDTQY. From start to end, the CDR3 is CSSSPSGQDTQYF.

With respect to this clone: The germline and genes are mouse ones. The read finishes 1 residue shy of the CDR3 end, and the germline J gene is used to complete it. The rearrangement uses TRBV19 and TRBJ2-4, with TRBD2 matching 8 bases. Germline-derived CDR1 and CDR2 are FNHDT and SITEND (reference sequence). CDR3 length: 13 residues. The ends lost 4 bases at V and 5 bases at J; junction bases unmatched: 3. The CDR3 loop reads CASSWDWRNTLYF. CDR3 bases read: TGTGCCAGCAGTTGGGACTGGAGAAACACCTTGTAC.

With regard to this clone: The gene names given are mouse names. The same CDR3 is also encoded by other DNA sequences in this sample. CDR3 residues: CASSRQGNTEVFF. The sequenced part of the CDR3 DNA is TGTGCCAGCTCTCGCCAGGGGAACACAGAAGTCTTC. J is TRBJ1-1 and V is TRBV12-2, with D possibly matching TRBD1 (5 bases). The CDR3 end lies 1 residue beyond the end of the read and is filled in from the germline J gene. Germline V gene sequence: CDR1 SGHLS, CDR2 HYDKME. CDR3 length: 13 residues. Trimming stripped 2 bases from V and 1 base from J, with 7 bases between. The full variable domain, in which reference TRBV12-2 and TRBJ1-1 provide the parts outside the CDR3, is NSGVVQSPRYIIKGKGERSILKCIPISGHLSVAWYQQTQGQELKFFIQHYDKMERDKGNLPSRFSVQQFDDYHSEMNMSALELEDSAVYFCASSRQGNTEVFFGKGTRLTVV.

With regard to this clone: The genes are named according to mouse. From the germline J gene comes the end of the CDR3, since the read stops 1 residue before it. The gene calls are TRBV24 and TRBJ2-7, with 7 bases that match TRBD1. V was clipped by 4 bases and J by 0 bases; unmatched bases: 6. The germline gives CDR1 KGHTA, CDR2 FRNEEI. The CDR3 extends over 15 amino acids. Partial CDR3 DNA: TGTGCCAGCAGTCCCCGGACAGGAAGCTCCTATGAACAGTAC. Translating gives CASSPRTGSSYEQY. The entire CDR3 protein reads CASSPRTGSSYEQYF.

Worth noting for this clone: Genes and germline come from the mouse. The read falls 1 residue short of the CDR3 end, and the missing part is taken from the germline J gene. V usage is TRBV13-3 and J usage is TRBJ2-5; TRBD2 matches at 7 bases. The CDR3 contains 14 residues. Per the germline V gene, CDR1 is NNHDY and CDR2 is SYVADS. J gave up 2 bases and V 4 bases, and 4 bases lay outside the gene matches. The CDR3 loop is CASSTGGSQDTQYF. The part of the CDR3 DNA that was read is TGTGCCAGCAGTACGGGGGGGTCCCAAGACACCCAGTAC.

There are a few counts of this clone. The germline and genes are mouse ones. The sequenced fragment ends 1 residue before the CDR3 boundary, so the rest is inferred from the germline J gene. The rearrangement joins TRBV29 to TRBJ2-7; 10 positions agree with TRBD2. The CDR3 spans 15 residues. V trimming: 0 bases; J trimming: 7 bases; junction bases outside the gene matches: 6. CDR1 and CDR2 (germline): MSHET, SYDVDS. CDR3 DNA (partial): TGTGCTAGCAGTTTATCGCGGCTGGGGGGGCGAGAACAGTAC. This translates into CASSLSRLGGREQY. In full, the CDR3 reads CASSLSRLGGREQYF.

This clone has more than one count but fewer than ten. Gene names are the mouse ones. The sequenced fragment ends 1 residue before the CDR3 boundary, so the rest is inferred from the germline J gene. The chain joins TRBV26 to TRBJ1-4; the match to TRBD1 covers 7 bases. V was pared by 2 bases and J by 2 bases, with 2 bases of the junction left unmatched. The CDR3 has 15 residues. The germline V gene encodes CDR1 KGHPV and CDR2 FQNQEV (reference sequence). The DNA read from the CDR3 is TGTGCCAGCAGTCTGGTACAGGGGTCCAACGAAAGATTATTT. Protein: CASSLVQGSNERLF. The complete CDR3 protein is CASSLVQGSNERLFF.